The clone carrying this T cell receptor beta chain has only a few counts. This sample was taken from a study of early T cells in non-severe SARS-CoV-2 infection. TCRdb re-called the 5' RACE reads with MiXCR, one entry per CDR3 protein. The sample includes around 68,000 distinct CDR3 sequences, around 6.5% of them seen just once. From germline, CDR1 is SGHRS and CDR2 YFSETQ. The CDR3 runs to 21 residues. V trimming: 4 bases; J trimming: 4 bases; junction bases outside the gene matches: 23. The chain carries TRBV5-1 and TRBJ2-1; 10 positions agree with TRBD2. This TCR came from an adult who was a healthcare worker with PCR-confirmed SARS-CoV-2 infection or an uninfected control (not recorded which). The sequences come from whole blood, collected at baseline. The CDR3 here is CASSPAPRSGRADRPYNEQFF. CDR3 sequence (DNA): TGCGCCAGCAGCCCTGCCCCTAGAAGCGGGAGGGCCGACCGGCCGTACAATGAGCAGTTCTTC.